Each of the 27 T cell receptor beta chains below was sequenced from the same sample in a study of patients and donors after allogeneic stem cell transplantation. One entry per CDR3 protein results from TCRdb running MiXCR on the RT-PCR reads. The repertoire holds more than 850,000 distinct CDR3 sequences, around 17% seen once, with about 6% in the top ten. Material for sequencing was blood, either unsorted or a sorted T cell fraction (not recorded which). The origin of the receptors is a human donor who was either an allogeneic HSCT recipient or a stem cell or donor lymphocyte infusion donor (not recorded which). It is not recorded whose cells these are; they may come from a transplant donor.

The chain uses TRBV7-2 and TRBJ2-5; TRBD1 is a possible D gene (5 bases). CDR3 length: 16 residues. Germline V gene data show CDR1 as SGHTA and CDR2 as FQGNSA. V lost 1 base to trimming and J lost 4 bases, with 16 bases between them. The CDR3 coding sequence is TGTGCCAGCAGCTTAGTCGCGACGGGCAGGGTAGAGACCCAGTACTTC. It specifies CASSLVATGRVETQYF.

The V call is TRBV20-1, the J call TRBJ1-1, with 7 bases fitting TRBD1. With 2 bases clipped from V and 4 bases from J, the junction kept 13 bases outside the gene matches. From germline, CDR1 is DFQATT and CDR2 SNEGSKA (reference sequence). CDR3 size: 16 residues. DNA for the CDR3: TGCAGTGCTAGAAACCGTCCCGGGACAGCCCCCACTGAAGCTTTCTTT. Amino acid sequence: CSARNRPGTAPTEAFF.

This clonotype was detected a few times. This chain connects TRBV11-2 to TRBJ2-7, with TRBD2 as a possible D gene (7 bases). The CDR3 length is 16 residues. CDR1 is SGHAT and CDR2 is FQNNGV in the germline V gene. V was shortened by 0 bases and J by 0 bases, with 12 bases between the two germline ends. The CDR3 sequence: CASSLEAGHSSYEQYF. In DNA, the CDR3 is TGTGCCAGCAGCTTAGAAGCGGGACATTCCTCCTACGAGCAGTACTTC.

This clonotype was counted only a few times. The DNA for the CDR3 is TGTGCCAGCAGCTTAGCGAGGGGGCAAGGCACTGAAGCTTTCTTT. Its protein is CASSLARGQGTEAFF. This chain connects TRBV7-9 to TRBJ1-1; the match to TRBD1 covers 7 bases. CDR3 length: 15 residues. Trimming at V came to 0 bases and at J to 4 bases, leaving 5 bases not matched to a gene. The germline V gene has CDR1 SEHNR and CDR2 FQNEAQ (reference sequence).

This clonotype was seen ten or more times. In nucleotides, the CDR3 is TGCAGTGCTAGTAGGGAAATCACAGATACGCAGTATTTT. Amino acids: CSASREITDTQYF. V and J are TRBV20-1 and TRBJ2-3, with D unresolved. Trimming shortened V by 3 bases and J by 2 bases, and 9 bases separated the two germline ends. Germline CDR1 and CDR2: DFQATT and SNEGSKA (reference sequence). The CDR3 is 13 amino acids.

This clonotype was seen a few times. The chain combines TRBV5-1 with TRBJ2-5; D ambiguous. Germline V lookup: CDR1 SGHRS, CDR2 YFSETQ. This CDR3 is 13 amino acids long. Trimming pared 2 bases from V and 5 bases from J, leaving 10 bases between. This CDR3 is CASSFAPGETQYF. In nucleotides, the CDR3 is TGCGCCAGCAGCTTTGCCCCCGGGGAGACCCAGTACTTC.

There are a few counts of this clonotype. The CDR3 DNA reads TGTGCCAGCAGCTTATTATCCGGGACCCAGTACTTC. Translation gives CASSLLSGTQYF. This rearrangement joins TRBV7-8 to TRBJ2-5, with D hard to call. V was shortened by 2 bases and J by 7 bases, with 8 bases between the two germline ends. This CDR3 is 12 amino acids long. Germline V gene sequence: CDR1 SGHVS, CDR2 FQNEAQ.

V gene TRBV9 combines with J gene TRBJ2-6; a possible D gene is TRBD1 (6 bases). In germline, CDR1 is SGDLS, CDR2 YYNGEE. CDR3 length: 17 amino acids. V was cut by 1 base and J by 0 bases, with 11 bases left in between. CDR3 in DNA: TGTGCCAGCAGCGTACAGGTCAGGGGCTCTGGGGCCAACGTCCTGACTTTC. Its translation: CASSVQVRGSGANVLTF.

DNA for the CDR3: TGCGCCAGCAGCTTCGGGATTTGGAATGAGCAGTTCTTC. It yields the protein CASSFGIWNEQFF. The V gene is TRBV5-1, the J gene TRBJ2-1; the D gene is possibly TRBD2 (5 bases). This CDR3 comprises 13 residues. Germline V gene lookup returns CDR1 SGHRS and CDR2 YFSETQ. The ends were cut back, 2 bases at V and 7 bases at J, with 10 bases in the middle.

The rearrangement uses TRBV6-6 and TRBJ2-7; perhaps TRBD1 as D (6 bases). The CDR3 is made up of 13 amino acids. V was clipped by 8 bases and J by 0 bases, with 11 bases between them. CDR1 and CDR2 from the germline V gene are MNHNY and SVGAGI (reference sequence). CDR3 amino acids: CASQAGDSYEQYF. The CDR3 region has the DNA TGTGCCAGCCAGGCAGGGGACTCCTACGAGCAGTACTTC.

This clonotype was seen a handful of times. The chain is built from TRBV11-2 and TRBJ2-5; weak D call: TRBD2 (6 bases). V lost 1 base and J lost 1, with 10 bases in between. Germline CDR1 reads SGHAT; CDR2 reads FQNNGV. The CDR3 spans 15 residues. CDR3 DNA sequence: TGTGCCAGCAGCTTAGGGACTACCGTCCAAGAGACCCAGTACTTC. Its translation: CASSLGTTVQETQYF.

This clonotype occurred a few times. The chain uses TRBV12-3 or TRBV12-4 and TRBJ1-3, with D uncertain. V shed 7 bases and J shed 0 bases, with 16 bases lying between them. The CDR3 spans 16 residues. The CDR3 sequence: CASTLAGYDSGNTIYF. CDR3 nucleotides: TGTGCCAGCACTCTAGCCGGTTACGACTCTGGAAACACCATATATTTT.

This clonotype was observed a few times. This chain's CDR3 is CASSPDLGAEAFF. DNA of the CDR3: TGTGCCAGCAGTCCGGACCTTGGCGCTGAAGCTTTCTTT. The rearrangement links TRBV6-1 to TRBJ1-1; D ambiguous. This CDR3 is built from 13 residues. Trimming removed 5 bases from V and 6 bases from J, with 13 bases in between. Germline V gene lookup returns CDR1 MNHNS and CDR2 SASEGT.

The rearrangement uses TRBV11-1 and TRBJ2-1; 9 bases agree with TRBD1. V lost 4 bases, J lost 2 bases, and 15 bases stayed unmatched. Germline V lookup: CDR1 SGHAT, CDR2 FQDESV (reference sequence). The CDR3 has 19 amino acids. CDR3 sequence reads: CASSSTGTGKIKTYNEQFF. CDR3 nucleotides: TGTGCCAGCAGCTCGACCGGGACAGGGAAAATCAAAACCTACAATGAGCAGTTCTTC.

This clonotype was seen a handful of times. The rearrangement links TRBV12-3 or TRBV12-4 to TRBJ1-2; a weak D match, TRBD1 (5 bases). The CDR3 length is 14 residues. Trimming pared 6 bases from V and 2 bases from J, leaving 13 bases between. CDR3 DNA sequence: TGTGCCAGCAGATCCCGGGACCTCAACTATGGCTACACCTTC. Translated: CASRSRDLNYGYTF.

This clonotype was observed many times. The genes are TRBV4-3 and TRBJ2-2; the D gene is possibly TRBD1 (5 bases). The length of the CDR3 is 15 residues. The ends were cut back, 4 bases at V and 5 bases at J, with 14 bases in the middle. Germline V gene sequence: CDR1 LGHNA, CDR2 YSLEER. The CDR3, as DNA: TGCGCCAGCAGCCCCTTTGTTTCAGGGACCGGGGAGCTGTTTTTT. It codes for CASSPFVSGTGELFF.

The chain uses TRBV5-1 and TRBJ2-5; TRBD1 might be the D (6 bases). V shed 2 bases and J shed 0 bases, with 14 bases lying between them. CDR1 SGHRS and CDR2 YFSETQ come from the germline V gene. The CDR3 is 16 amino acids. CDR3 residues: CASSFITTGYQETQYF. The CDR3 bases are TGCGCCAGCAGCTTCATCACCACAGGGTACCAAGAGACCCAGTACTTC. The full variable domain, completed using reference TRBV5-1 and TRBJ2-5, is KAGVTQTPRYLIKTRGQQVTLSCSPISGHRSVSWYQQTPGQGLQFLFEYFSETQRNKGNFPGRFSGRQFSNSRSEMNVSTLELGDSALYLCASSFITTGYQETQYFGPGTRLLVL.

The table lists this clonotype with a few counts. The chain links TRBV7-9 to TRBJ2-3, with D perhaps matching TRBD2 (6 bases). V dropped 2 bases and J dropped 1 base, with 13 bases sitting between them. This CDR3 has 16 amino acids. Germline assignment: CDR1 SEHNR and CDR2 FQNEAQ (reference sequence). The CDR3 nucleotides are TGTGCCAGCAGCTTACTAGTGGCTAGCGGCACAGATACGCAGTATTTT. Translating gives CASSLLVASGTDTQYF.

This clonotype was picked up a small number of times. This sequence joins TRBV20-1 and TRBJ2-1; TRBD2 matches at 12 bases. The junction had 5 bases not matched to a gene; V was cut back by 5 bases and J by 6 bases. In germline, CDR1 is DFQATT, CDR2 SNEGSKA (reference sequence). This CDR3 has 14 residues. The chain's CDR3 is CSALGLAGFNEQFF. The CDR3, as DNA: TGCAGTGCTTTAGGACTAGCGGGGTTCAATGAGCAGTTCTTC.

This clonotype came up many times. The chain couples TRBV7-9 to TRBJ1-1; D is unresolved. This CDR3 comprises 15 residues. V was shortened by 1 base and J by 1 base, with 10 bases between the two germline ends. CDR1 is SEHNR, CDR2 FQNEAQ, per germline (reference sequence). The CDR3 loop reads CASSLEGRRNTEAFF. The CDR3 DNA sequence: TGTGCCAGCAGCTTAGAGGGAAGGAGGAACACTGAAGCTTTCTTT.

This clonotype appeared a few times. V usage is TRBV20-1 and J usage is TRBJ1-2, with 7 bases lining up with TRBD1. J gave up 8 bases and V 1 base, and 13 bases lay outside the gene matches. The V gene's germline CDR1 is DFQATT and CDR2 SNEGSKA (reference sequence). CDR3 length: 15 residues. CDR3 nucleotide sequence: TGCAGTGCTAGAGTGAAGACAGGGAACTACAAGGGCTACACCTTC. Its protein product is CSARVKTGNYKGYTF.

V usage is TRBV15 and J usage is TRBJ2-5, with D possibly TRBD1 on 5 matching bases. Trimming left V 0 bases short and J 9 bases short, with 17 bases between. The CDR3 runs to 15 residues. The germline gives CDR1 LNHNV, CDR2 YYDKDF (reference sequence). The CDR3 sequence is CATSRERGNLAAQYF. The DNA of the CDR3 is TGTGCCACCAGCAGAGAAAGGGGTAACCTCGCCGCCCAGTACTTC.

V and J are TRBV24-1 and TRBJ2-2; perhaps TRBD1 as D (5 bases). The CDR3 runs to 14 residues. Trimming left V 5 bases short and J 0 bases short, with 6 bases between. From germline, CDR1 is KGHDR and CDR2 SFDVKD. CDR3 DNA: TGTGCCACCAGTGTCAGGGCGAACACCGGGGAGCTGTTTTTT. Translated: CATSVRANTGELFF.

This clonotype was detected ten times or more. V usage is TRBV5-1 and J usage is TRBJ1-1; D might be TRBD1 (5 bases). The CDR3 sequence is 14 residues long. Trimming cost V 4 bases and J 1 base, with 11 bases left between them. Germline V gene sequence: CDR1 SGHRS, CDR2 YFSETQ. The CDR3 spells CASSVGVGNTEAFF. The CDR3 bases are TGCGCCAGCAGCGTAGGGGTTGGGAACACTGAAGCTTTCTTT.

This clonotype was seen a handful of times. V is TRBV7-8 and J is TRBJ2-3; no reliable D call. Germline-derived CDR1 and CDR2 are SGHVS and FQNEAQ. V lost 5 bases and J lost 0, with 15 bases in between. The CDR3 has 16 amino acids. The CDR3 nucleotides are TGTGCCAGCAGCCGATGGCGGCACCAAAGCACAGATACGCAGTATTTT. It is translated as CASSRWRHQSTDTQYF.

This clonotype showed up just a few times. This chain joins TRBV5-1 and TRBJ2-2; no firm D call. The CDR3 totals 14 residues. Germline V gene sequence: CDR1 SGHRS, CDR2 YFSETQ. Trimming took off 6 bases at V and 5 bases at J, with 14 bases between the two ends. Written as DNA, the CDR3 is TGCGCCAGCATTCAGGAACCGACGACCGGGGAGCTGTTTTTT. Protein sequence: CASIQEPTTGELFF.

The sample holds a few counts of this clonotype. The V call is TRBV19, the J call TRBJ2-4; D is undetermined. CDR3 length: 16 amino acids. The V end was cut by 6 bases, the J end by 0 bases, with 15 bases between. The germline CDR1 and CDR2 sequences are LNHDA and SQIVND (reference sequence). CDR3 nucleotide sequence: TGTGCCAGTAGATCTGTAGGAGATCTAGCCAAAAACATTCAGTACTTC. Translated, it gives CASRSVGDLAKNIQYF.